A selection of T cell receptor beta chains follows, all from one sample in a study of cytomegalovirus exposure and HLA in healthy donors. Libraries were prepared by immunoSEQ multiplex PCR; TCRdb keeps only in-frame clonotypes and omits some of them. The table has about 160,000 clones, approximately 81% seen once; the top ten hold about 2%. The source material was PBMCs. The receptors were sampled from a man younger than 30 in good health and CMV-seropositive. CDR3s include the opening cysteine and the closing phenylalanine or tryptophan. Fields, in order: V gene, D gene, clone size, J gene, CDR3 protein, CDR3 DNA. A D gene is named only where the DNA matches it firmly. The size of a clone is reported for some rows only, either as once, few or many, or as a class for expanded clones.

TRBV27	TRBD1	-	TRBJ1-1	CASSPRQGAVAEAFF	TGTGCCAGCAGTCCACGACAGGGGGCGGTCGCTGAAGCTTTCTTT
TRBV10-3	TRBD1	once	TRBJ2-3	CAISERTTGGNTDTQYF	TGTGCCATCAGTGAGCGGACGACAGGGGGAAACACAGATACGCAGTATTTT
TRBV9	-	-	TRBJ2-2	CASSVGGYGGELFF	TGTGCCAGCAGCGTAGGAGGGTACGGGGGGGAGCTGTTTTTT
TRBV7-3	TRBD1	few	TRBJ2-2	CASGDRGNTGELFF	TGTGCCAGCGGGGACAGGGGAAACACCGGGGAGCTGTTTTTT
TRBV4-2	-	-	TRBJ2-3	CASSQDPVDTQYF	TGTGCCAGCAGCCAAGACCCCGTGGATACGCAGTATTTT
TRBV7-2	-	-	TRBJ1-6	CASSLVSGGNSPLHF	TGTGCCAGCAGCTTAGTTTCGGGGGGGAATTCACCCCTCCACTTT
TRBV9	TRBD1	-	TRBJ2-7	CASSSGQARYEQYF	TGTGCCAGCAGCTCAGGACAGGCGAGGTACGAGCAGTACTTC
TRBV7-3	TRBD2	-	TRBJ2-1	CASSLAGAYNEQFF	TGTGCCAGCTCCCTAGCGGGGGCTTACAATGAGCAGTTCTTC
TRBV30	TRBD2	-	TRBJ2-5	CAWTSGGYRETQYF	TGTGCCTGGACTAGCGGGGGTTACCGGGAGACCCAGTACTTC
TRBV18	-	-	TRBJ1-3	CASSPPSIPRVGNTIYF	TGTGCCAGCTCACCACCGTCAATCCCCAGGGTCGGAAACACCATATATTTT
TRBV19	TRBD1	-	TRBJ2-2	CASSIGQGTGELFF	TGTGCCAGTAGTATAGGACAGGGAACCGGGGAGCTGTTTTTT
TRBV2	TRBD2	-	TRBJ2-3	CASSERPQRGPSLAQYF	TGTGCCAGCAGTGAGAGGCCCCAGCGGGGGCCCTCGCTTGCGCAGTATTTT
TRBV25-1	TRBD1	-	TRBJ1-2	CASSTGTGVGYTF	TGTGCCAGCAGTACCGGGACAGGGGTTGGCTACACCTTC
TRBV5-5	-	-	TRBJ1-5	CASSLEGQGSASNQPQHF	TGTGCCAGCAGCTTGGAGGGTCAGGGGTCGGCGAGCAATCAGCCCCAGCATTTT
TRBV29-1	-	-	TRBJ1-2	CSVRTGSYGYTF	TGCAGCGTCCGGACGGGAAGCTATGGCTACACCTTC
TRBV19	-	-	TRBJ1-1	CASNPGAAEAFF	TGTGCCAGTAACCCGGGTGCGGCTGAAGCTTTCTTT
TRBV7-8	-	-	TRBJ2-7	CASSPTARSYEQYF	TGTGCCAGCAGCCCCACAGCCCGAAGCTACGAGCAGTACTTC
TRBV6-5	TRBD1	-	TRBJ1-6	CASSYSPQGADSPLHF	TGTGCCAGCAGTTACTCGCCACAGGGGGCGGATTCACCCCTCCACTTT
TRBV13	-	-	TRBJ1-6	CASSRASSGFSPLHF	TGTGCCAGCAGCCGCGCCAGCTCAGGGTTTTCACCCCTCCACTTT
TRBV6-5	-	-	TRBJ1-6	CASSLQGSYNSPLHF	TGTGCCAGCAGTTTACAGGGTTCCTACAATTCACCCCTCCACTTT
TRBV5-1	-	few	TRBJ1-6	CASSSVSGTASPLHF	TGCGCCAGCAGCTCCGTGTCCGGGACTGCTTCACCCCTCCACTTT
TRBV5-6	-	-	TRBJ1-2	CASSLKGRDYGYTF	TGTGCCAGCAGCTTAAAAGGCAGGGACTATGGCTACACCTTC
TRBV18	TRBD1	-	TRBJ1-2	CASSPGQNYGYTF	TGTGCCAGCTCACCGGGACAGAACTATGGCTACACCTTC
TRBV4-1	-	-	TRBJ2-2	CASSHYLGQPGELFF	TGCGCTAGCAGCCACTATCTGGGGCAGCCCGGGGAGCTGTTTTTT
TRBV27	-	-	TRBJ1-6	CASTGANSPLHF	TGTGCCAGCACAGGCGCGAATTCACCCCTCCACTTT
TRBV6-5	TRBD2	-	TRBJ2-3	CASSYSSSGGKDTQYF	TGTGCCAGCAGTTACTCGAGTAGCGGGGGTAAAGATACGCAGTATTTT
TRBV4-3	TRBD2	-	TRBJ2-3	CASSQDSGGLLTSTDTQYF	TGCGCCAGCAGCCAAGATAGCGGGGGGCTACTCACTAGCACAGATACGCAGTATTTT
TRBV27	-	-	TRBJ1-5	CASGGLGREPQHF	TGTGCCAGCGGGGGACTGGGAAGGGAGCCCCAGCATTTT
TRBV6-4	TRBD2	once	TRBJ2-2	CASSERLAGPTGELFF	TGTGCCAGCAGTGAGAGACTAGCGGGGCCCACCGGGGAGCTGTTTTTT
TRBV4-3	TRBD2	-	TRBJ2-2	CASGASGGAGTGELFF	TGCGCCAGCGGCGCCAGCGGGGGGGCCGGAACCGGGGAGCTGTTTTTT
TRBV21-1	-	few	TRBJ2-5	CASSKVWAGGETQYF	TGTGCCAGCAGCAAAGTATGGGCGGGGGGGGAGACCCAGTACTTC
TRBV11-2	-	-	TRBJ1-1	CASSFSNSNTEAFF	TGTGCCAGCAGCTTCTCTAACAGTAACACTGAAGCTTTCTTT
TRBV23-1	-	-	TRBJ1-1	CASSQSGKMSSREAFF	TGCGCCAGCAGTCAATCGGGCAAGATGAGCTCCCGGGAGGCTTTCTTT
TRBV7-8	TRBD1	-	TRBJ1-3	CASSLGTGGATDTIYF	TGTGCCAGCAGCTTAGGAACAGGGGGCGCGACTGACACCATATATTTT
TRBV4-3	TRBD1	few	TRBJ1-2	CASSQVLDRGDGYTF	TGCGCCAGCAGCCAAGTTTTAGACAGGGGGGATGGCTACACCTTC
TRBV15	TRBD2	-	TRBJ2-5	CATSRDPTSGGETQYF	TGTGCCACCAGCAGAGATCCGACTAGCGGGGGGGAGACCCAGTACTTC
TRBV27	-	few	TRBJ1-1	CASSLSLNTEAFF	TGTGCCAGCAGTTTGAGCCTTAACACTGAAGCTTTCTTT
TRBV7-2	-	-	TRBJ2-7	CASSLSWTNSYEQYF	TGTGCCAGCAGCTTAAGCTGGACTAACTCCTACGAGCAGTACTTC
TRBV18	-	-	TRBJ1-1	CASSLAADGTEAFF	TGTGCCAGCTCATTGGCGGCCGATGGCACTGAAGCTTTCTTT
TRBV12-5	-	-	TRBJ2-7	CASGLGARSEVF	TGTGCTAGTGGTTTGGGGGCTAGATCGGAGGTCTTC
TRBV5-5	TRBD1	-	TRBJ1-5	CASSLEAWGQGEPQHF	TGTGCCAGCAGCTTGGAGGCGTGGGGACAGGGGGAGCCCCAGCATTTT
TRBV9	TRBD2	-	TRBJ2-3	CASSATSVDTQYF	TGTGCCAGCAGCGCCACTAGCGTAGATACGCAGTATTTT
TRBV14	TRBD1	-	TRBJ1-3	CASSHRQGLTGNTIYF	TGTGCCAGCAGCCACAGACAGGGTCTTACTGGAAACACCATATATTTT
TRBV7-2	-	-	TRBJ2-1	CASSLEGGAYNEQFF	TGTGCCAGCAGCTTAGAGGGGGGGGCTTACAATGAGCAGTTCTTC
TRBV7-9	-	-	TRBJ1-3	CASSPLFSRGNTGNTIYF	TGTGCCAGCAGCCCCTTATTCTCACGGGGGAACACTGGAAACACCATATATTTT
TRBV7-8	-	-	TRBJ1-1	CASTPLSRDGEAFF	TGTGCCAGCACCCCACTATCTCGTGACGGTGAAGCTTTCTTT
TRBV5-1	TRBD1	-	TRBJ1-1	CASSLGPTGGNTEAFF	TGCGCCAGCAGCTTGGGTCCGACAGGGGGTAACACTGAAGCTTTCTTT
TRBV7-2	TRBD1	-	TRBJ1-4	CASSSQGGVEKLFF	TGTGCCAGCAGCTCACAGGGGGGGGTTGAAAAACTGTTTTTT
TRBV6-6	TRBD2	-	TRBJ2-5	CASRLAGANQETQYF	TGTGCCAGCAGACTAGCGGGGGCCAACCAAGAGACCCAGTACTTC
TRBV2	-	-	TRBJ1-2	CASSELNYGYTF	TGTGCCAGCAGTGAACTGAACTATGGCTACACCTTC
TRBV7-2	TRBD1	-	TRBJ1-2	CASSTEDRGNYGYTF	TGTGCCAGCAGCACCGAGGACAGGGGGAACTATGGCTACACCTTC
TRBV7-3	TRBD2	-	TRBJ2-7	CASSPTSAAYEQYF	TGTGCCAGCAGCCCGACTAGCGCCGCCTACGAGCAGTACTTC
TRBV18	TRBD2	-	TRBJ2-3	CASSPLAGVITDTQYF	TGTGCCAGCTCACCCCTAGCGGGGGTTATCACAGATACGCAGTATTTT
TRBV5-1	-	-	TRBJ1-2	CASSFSGDGYTF	TGCGCCAGCAGCTTTTCAGGGGACGGCTACACCTTC
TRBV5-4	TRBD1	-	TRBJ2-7	CASSLDRGSYEQYF	TGTGCCAGCAGCTTGGACAGGGGATCGTACGAGCAGTACTTC